This note documents a single TCR beta chain sequence. Using immunoSEQ multiplex PCR, the repertoire was profiled, and TCRdb retains in-frame clones only, with some absent. The top ten clones hold around 5% of a sample with 70,000 to 95,000 clones, around 90% of them seen once. The record originates from a study of blood T cell repertoires in COVID-19. Overall study: Samples representing acute and convalescent COVID-19 were sourced from the United States, Italy and Spain.

Germline CDR1 is SNHLY and CDR2 is FYNNEI. The CDR3 covers 15 residues. The germline V and J ends were trimmed by 5 bases and 0 bases, with 8 bases remaining between them. This TCR was recovered from a woman aged 80 or older with active COVID-19. Sample: peripheral blood. The chain carries TRBV2 and TRBJ2-6, with D unresolved. In DNA form, the CDR3 reads TGTGCCAGCAGTCCGGAGAGCTCTGGGGCCAACGTCCTGACTTTC. This encodes CASSPESSGANVLTF.